The T cell receptor (beta chain) under discussion was sequenced for a study of blood T cell repertoires in COVID-19. The overall study: The study drew acute and convalescent COVID-19 samples from the United States, Italy and Spain. T cells, B-cell-depleted T cells, or PBMCs provided the cDNA or gDNA that served as material.

The CDR3 spans 16 residues. Germline V gene data show CDR1 as LGHNA and CDR2 as YSLEER. The ends were cut back, 2 bases at V and 7 bases at J, with 20 bases in the middle. Original analysis: Cell counts per sample came from amplifying reference gene primers. Profiling relied on immunoSEQ multiplex PCR, and the TCRdb table lists in-frame clones only, not all of them. V and J calls plus clone size are reproduced from that table; the DNA served to infer D and trimming. The sample records approximately 96,000 clones, over 70% being singletons. The TCR was taken from a woman at least 80 years old with acute or convalescent COVID-19. Material: peripheral blood. V usage is TRBV4-3 and J usage is TRBJ1-1; D gene unclear. The CDR3 coding sequence is TGCGCCAGCAGCCAAAACCATCTGGGGAGCGAAGGTGAAGCTTTCTTT. It encodes CASSQNHLGSEGEAFF.